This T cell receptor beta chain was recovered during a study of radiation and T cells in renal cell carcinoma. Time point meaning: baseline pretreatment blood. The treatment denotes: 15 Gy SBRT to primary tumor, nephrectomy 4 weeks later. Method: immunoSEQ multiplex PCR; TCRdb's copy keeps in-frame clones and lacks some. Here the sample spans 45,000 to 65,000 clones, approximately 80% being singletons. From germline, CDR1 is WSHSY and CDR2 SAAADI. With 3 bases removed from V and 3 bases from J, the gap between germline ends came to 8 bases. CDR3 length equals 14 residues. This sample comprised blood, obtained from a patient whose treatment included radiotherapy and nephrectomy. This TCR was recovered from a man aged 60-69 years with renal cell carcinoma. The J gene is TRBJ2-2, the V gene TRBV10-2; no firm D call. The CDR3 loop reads CASSDREDTGELFF. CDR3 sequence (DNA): TGCGCCAGCAGTGACAGAGAGGACACCGGGGAGCTGTTTTTT.